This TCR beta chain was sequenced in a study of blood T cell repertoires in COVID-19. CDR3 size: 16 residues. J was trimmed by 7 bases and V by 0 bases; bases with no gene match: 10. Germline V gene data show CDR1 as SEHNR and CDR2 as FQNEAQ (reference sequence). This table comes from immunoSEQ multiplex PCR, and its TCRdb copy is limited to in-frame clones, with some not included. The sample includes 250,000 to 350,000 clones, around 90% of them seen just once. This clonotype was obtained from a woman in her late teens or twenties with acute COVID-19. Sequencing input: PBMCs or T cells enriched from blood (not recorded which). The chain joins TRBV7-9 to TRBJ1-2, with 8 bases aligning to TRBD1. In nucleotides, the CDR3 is TGTGCCAGCAGCTTAGCCTACGGACAGGGAATCGGTGGCTACACCTTC. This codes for CASSLAYGQGIGGYTF.